These T cell receptor beta chains were read from a single sample in a study of T cell changes during pregnancy in multiple sclerosis. Libraries were prepared by immunoSEQ multiplex PCR; TCRdb keeps only in-frame clonotypes and omits some of them. The sample contains 35,000 to 50,000 clones, 80% to 90% of which appear only once. Specimen: CD4+ T cells from peripheral blood mononuclear cells, collected in the first trimester of pregnancy. The receptors shown here come from a female donor with multiple sclerosis, enrolled in a pregnancy study. Both conserved end residues are part of each CDR3. A D gene is named only where the DNA matches it firmly. Part of the rows lack a size; the others show once, few, many or a class for expanded clones.

TRBV9	TRBJ1-1	NA	few	CASSVAPDMNTEAFF	TGTGCCAGCAGCGTGGCTCCAGACATGAACACTGAAGCTTTCTTT
TRBV19	TRBJ2-7	NA	NA	CASSKDSYYEQYF	TGTGCCAGTAGTAAAGATAGTTACTACGAGCAGTACTTC
TRBV4-3	TRBJ2-1	TRBD2	once	CASSQSREGSGRANEQFF	TGCGCCAGCAGCCAAAGCCGTGAAGGTAGCGGGAGGGCCAATGAGCAGTTCTTC
TRBV9	TRBJ2-1	TRBD2	NA	CASSAGLAGGPYNEQFF	TGTGCCAGCAGCGCCGGACTAGCGGGAGGGCCCTACAATGAGCAGTTCTTC
TRBV7-2	TRBJ2-1	TRBD2	NA	CASSLVLSGSSYNEQFF	TGTGCCAGCAGCTTAGTTTTAAGCGGGAGCTCCTACAATGAGCAGTTCTTC
TRBV28	TRBJ2-1	NA	few	CASSLSQVGSYNEQFF	TGTGCCAGCAGTTTATCCCAGGTTGGGAGCTACAATGAGCAGTTCTTC
TRBV19	TRBJ2-2	NA	NA	CASSIVRNTGELFF	TGTGCCAGTAGTATAGTGAGAAACACCGGGGAGCTGTTTTTT
TRBV5-1	TRBJ2-7	TRBD2	NA	CASSPGGYEQYF	TGCGCCAGCAGCCCGGGAGGCTACGAGCAGTACTTC
TRBV11-2	TRBJ2-7	NA	NA	CASSQSYEQYF	TGTGCCAGCAGCCAGTCCTACGAGCAGTACTTC
TRBV27	TRBJ1-2	TRBD1	NA	CASSLKMDRGSNYGYTF	TGTGCCAGCAGTTTAAAAATGGACAGGGGAAGTAACTATGGCTACACCTTC
TRBV28	TRBJ2-7	TRBD1	NA	CASSLLASTGQGQSFF	TGTGCCAGCAGTTTATTAGCCAGCACGGGACAGGGCCAGTCGTTCTTC
TRBV7-8	TRBJ2-5	TRBD2	NA	CASSLGGLAVETQYF	TGTGCCAGCAGCTTAGGGGGACTAGCGGTAGAGACCCAGTACTTC
TRBV5-1	TRBJ1-4	TRBD1	once	CASSLFGRGSTNEKLFF	TGCGCCAGCAGCTTGTTTGGCAGGGGGTCAACTAATGAAAAACTGTTTTTT
TRBV7-3	TRBJ2-7	TRBD2	NA	CASSLQAGGVNEQYF	TGTGCCAGCAGCTTACAGGCGGGAGGGGTCAACGAGCAGTACTTC
TRBV28	TRBJ1-2	NA	NA	CASSLGPPAPRYTF	TGTGCCAGCAGTTTAGGCCCTCCCGCACCGCGCTACACCTTC
TRBV7-8	TRBJ1-2	NA	NA	CASRDLAGLGGYTF	TGTGCCAGCAGAGACCTTGCGGGTCTGGGTGGCTACACCTTC
TRBV19	TRBJ1-5	NA	NA	CASSIRQGRVNQPQHF	TGTGCCAGTAGTATTCGGCAGGGTAGGGTCAATCAGCCCCAGCATTTT
TRBV28	TRBJ2-3	NA	NA	CASRPGTFTDTQYF	TGTGCCAGCCGTCCGGGTACCTTCACAGATACGCAGTATTTT
TRBV19	TRBJ2-3	TRBD2	NA	CASSLAGGTDTQYF	TGTGCCAGTTCTCTAGCGGGGGGGACAGATACGCAGTATTTT
TRBV7-2	TRBJ2-2	TRBD1	NA	CASSSDRGYTGELFF	TGTGCCAGCAGCTCGGACAGGGGATACACCGGGGAGCTGTTTTTT
TRBV9	TRBJ2-1	TRBD2	NA	CASRGNRDHSGADGDEQFF	TGTGCCAGCAGAGGGAATCGGGACCATAGCGGGGCGGATGGGGATGAGCAGTTCTTC
TRBV5-5	TRBJ2-7	TRBD2	few	CASSWGRGEQYF	TGTGCCAGCAGCTGGGGGAGGGGAGAGCAGTACTTC
TRBV11-2	TRBJ2-5	TRBD2	once	CASSLGSGSYRETQYF	TGTGCCAGCAGCTTAGGTAGCGGGAGTTATCGAGAGACCCAGTACTTC
TRBV11-2	TRBJ2-7	TRBD2	NA	CASSPGTSGRRDEQYF	TGTGCCAGCAGCCCCGGGACTAGCGGGAGGCGGGACGAGCAGTACTTC
TRBV6-1	TRBJ1-2	TRBD1	NA	CASRTGGVYGYTF	TGTGCCAGCCGAACAGGGGGCGTCTATGGCTACACCTTC
TRBV5-1	TRBJ2-7	NA	NA	CASRSGGIGSYEQYF	TGCGCCAGCAGAAGTGGCGGGATTGGGTCCTACGAGCAGTACTTC
TRBV5-6	TRBJ1-5	NA	NA	CASSLSLPNQPQHF	TGTGCCAGCAGCTTGTCACTGCCTAATCAGCCCCAGCATTTT
TRBV7-9	TRBJ1-1	TRBD1	NA	CASSSGDRGLPWTEAFF	TGTGCCAGCAGCTCAGGAGACAGGGGGCTTCCTTGGACTGAAGCTTTCTTT
TRBV6-5	TRBJ2-7	NA	NA	CASRPGGKPYEQYF	TGTGCCAGCAGGCCGGGCGGGAAGCCTTACGAGCAGTACTTC
TRBV5-1	TRBJ2-1	TRBD2	NA	CASSPLAGGYNEQFF	TGCGCCAGCAGCCCACTAGCGGGAGGGTACAATGAGCAGTTCTTC
TRBV25-1	TRBJ2-7	TRBD1	once	CASSGQTGGPGRAEQYF	TGTGCCAGCAGTGGACAGACAGGGGGCCCCGGTCGCGCCGAGCAGTACTTC
TRBV7-2	TRBJ2-2	TRBD2	NA	CASSYLADYTGELFF	TGTGCCAGCAGCTATCTAGCGGACTACACCGGGGAGCTGTTTTTT